The present TCR beta chain was sequenced within a study of immune evolution from preneoplasia to lung adenocarcinoma. V lost 0 bases and J lost 7, with 7 bases in between. Germline values: CDR1 MNHNY, CDR2 SVGAGI (reference sequence). The length of the CDR3 is 14 residues. The protocol was immunoSEQ multiplex PCR, while the TCRdb copy is restricted to in-frame clones and leaves out a portion. The top ten clones hold just over 9% of a sample with roughly 2,200 clones, approximately 72% of them seen once. This sequence originates from a person between 55 and 80 years old with lung adenocarcinoma. Sample: FFPE minimally invasive lung adenocarcinoma tissue. This sequence joins TRBV6-6 and TRBJ1-6; unclear D gene. The CDR3 here is CASSYSEGNSPLHF. In DNA form, the CDR3 reads TGTGCCAGCAGTTACTCCGAGGGAAATTCACCCCTCCACTTT.